This T cell receptor beta chain was identified in a study of early T cells in non-severe SARS-CoV-2 infection. V gave up 4 bases and J gave up 7 bases; unmatched junction bases: 12. The CDR3 totals 16 residues. CDR1 is SGHDN and CDR2 is FVKESK in the germline V gene. In the library, individual cDNA molecules carried attached unique molecular identifiers. TCRdb independently ran MiXCR on the 5' RACE reads; one entry per CDR3 protein. The sample yields about 70,000 distinct CDR3 sequences, more than 3.5% seen once. Ten or more counts support this clonotype. This chain links TRBV14 with TRBJ2-1, with TRBD1 matching 8 bases. Here the sequenced sample was whole blood, taken at baseline. This receptor was taken from an adult who was a healthcare worker with PCR-confirmed SARS-CoV-2 infection or an uninfected control (not recorded which). The donor label of this sample is uncertain. The CDR3 bases are TGTGCCAGCAGCCGGGCTGACAGGGGATGGGGTAATGAGCAGTTCTTC. Translation gives CASSRADRGWGNEQFF. Using reference TRBV14 and TRBJ2-1 for the parts outside the CDR3, the full variable domain is EAGVTQFPSHSVIEKGQTVTLRCDPISGHDNLYWYRRVMGKEIKFLLHFVKESKQDESGMPNNRFLAERTGGTYSTLKVQPAELEDSGVYFCASSRADRGWGNEQFFGPGTRLTVL.